Below are 19 T cell receptor beta chains sequenced from a single sample in a study of T cells in Graves' hyperthyroidism and ophthalmopathy. It was RNA transcripts that yielded the amplified TCR beta CDR3 regions. TCR CDR3 underwent first-round RT-PCR with the HTBI primer set. TCRdb independently ran MiXCR on the multiplex PCR reads; one entry per CDR3 protein. This table holds 400,000 to 500,000 distinct CDR3 sequences, approximately 15% found once. Sequenced: blood. These receptors were obtained from a woman between 18 and 29 years old with Graves' hyperthyroidism.

In this sample, this clonotype turned up a few times. The V gene is TRBV29-1, the J gene TRBJ2-3; the D gene is possibly TRBD1 (5 bases). CDR3 length: 12 amino acids. Trimming removed 6 bases from V and 6 bases from J, with 13 bases in between. Looked up from germline, CDR1 is SQVTM and CDR2 is ANQGSEA. CDR3 loop: CSVAPDSDTQYF. The CDR3 nucleotides read TGCAGCGTCGCTCCTGACAGCGATACGCAGTATTTT.

Many counts were recorded for this clonotype. The chain combines TRBV6-1 with TRBJ1-4, with D unclear. V was trimmed by 0 bases and J by 4 bases, leaving 12 bases between them. The CDR3 is 16 amino acids. From germline, CDR1 is MNHNS and CDR2 SASEGT. The CDR3 reads CASSEAREVYNEKLFF. The CDR3 DNA is TGTGCCAGCAGTGAAGCGCGAGAGGTTTATAATGAAAAACTGTTTTTT.

This clonotype was picked up many times. This chain joins TRBV20-1 and TRBJ2-5, with D perhaps TRBD1 (6 bases). V was cut by 5 bases and J by 5 bases, with 21 bases left in between. This CDR3 contains 15 residues. CDR1 is DFQATT and CDR2 is SNEGSKA in the germline V gene (reference sequence). The CDR3 DNA is TGCAGTGCTCCAGTCACAGGGCGATCGGAGGAGACCCAGTACTTC. Translating gives CSAPVTGRSEETQYF.

The sample holds many counts of this clonotype. V usage is TRBV29-1 and J usage is TRBJ2-1, with TRBD2 matching 8 bases. With V trimmed by 0 bases and J by 2 bases, 3 bases remained unmatched. Germline V lookup: CDR1 SQVTM, CDR2 ANQGSEA. The CDR3 has 15 amino acids. CDR3 region: CSVEEREVPYNEQFF. CDR3 nucleotides: TGCAGCGTTGAAGAGCGGGAGGTCCCCTACAATGAGCAGTTCTTC.

This clonotype showed up many times. The chain uses TRBV20-1 and TRBJ2-7; 7 nucleotides align to TRBD2. The germline CDR1 and CDR2 sequences are DFQATT and SNEGSKA (reference sequence). The CDR3 is made up of 18 amino acids. V lost 5 bases and J lost 2; bases outside the gene matches: 21. The CDR3 DNA reads as TGCAGTGCTCCAAGGTGCGGGTCCTGGCAGCGGGGAGCCTACGAGCAGTACGTC. Translated: CSAPRCGSWQRGAYEQYV.

This clonotype appeared many times. The chain recombines TRBV12-3 or TRBV12-4 with TRBJ1-2; D unclear. This CDR3 comprises 16 residues. The ends were cut back, 8 bases at V and 3 bases at J, with 22 bases in the middle. CDR3 nucleotides: TGTGCCAGCCTCAGTTTGTTCGCGGGCCGCCACTATGGCTACACCTTC. Amino acids: CASLSLFAGRHYGYTF.

This clonotype was recorded many times. The chain links TRBV29-1 to TRBJ1-1; tentative D call: TRBD1 (5 bases). The V gene's germline CDR1 is SQVTM and CDR2 ANQGSEA. Trimming removed 3 bases from V and 3 bases from J, with 11 bases in between. The CDR3 runs to 13 residues. CDR3: CSVERGADTEAFF. The CDR3 DNA reads TGCAGCGTTGAGAGGGGCGCAGACACTGAAGCTTTCTTT. The whole variable domain, filled in from reference TRBV29-1 and TRBJ1-1, reads SAVISQKPSRDICQRGTSLTIQCQVDSQVTMMFWYRQQPGQSLTLIATANQGSEATYESGFVIDKFPISRPNLTFSTLTVSNMSPEDSSIYLCSVERGADTEAFFGQGTRLTVV.

This clonotype was counted only a few times. J is TRBJ2-1 and V is TRBV5-6, with 16 bases matching TRBD2. J lost 3 bases, V lost 0 bases, and 9 bases had no gene match. Germline-derived CDR1 and CDR2 are SGHDT and YYEEEE. The CDR3 spans 20 residues. The CDR3 is CASSLARGLAGGRGYNEQFF. Written as DNA, the CDR3 is TGTGCCAGCAGCTTGGCCAGGGGACTAGCGGGAGGGAGGGGCTACAATGAGCAGTTCTTC.

This clonotype was counted many times. CDR3 sequence: CASSKAGGNNEQFF. The CDR3 nucleotides read TGTGCCAGCAGCAAGGCGGGAGGTAACAATGAGCAGTTCTTC. The V call is TRBV11-2, the J call TRBJ2-1; TRBD2 matches 8 bases. The junction had 5 bases not matched to a gene; V was cut back by 5 bases and J by 5 bases. The CDR3 totals 14 residues. Germline CDR1 is SGHAT and CDR2 is FQNNGV.

As DNA, the CDR3 is TGTGCCAGCAGTTATGGGGGGGACGGGACAGGGTCCTACGAGCAGTACTTC. Its protein product is CASSYGGDGTGSYEQYF. The chain uses TRBV6-5 and TRBJ2-7; 9 bases are shared with TRBD1. The CDR3 extends over 17 amino acids. Looked up from germline, CDR1 is MNHEY and CDR2 is SVGAGI. V was clipped by 3 bases and J by 1 base; unmatched bases: 10.

In its sample, this clonotype was seen a few times. The rearrangement uses TRBV9 and TRBJ2-1; D is uncertain. Germline V gives CDR1 SGDLS, CDR2 YYNGEE. The CDR3 spans 11 residues. Between the trimmed V and J ends, which lost 2 bases and 5 bases, there was a span of 2 bases. The CDR3 protein is CASSVDNEQFF. The CDR3 region has the DNA TGTGCCAGCAGCGTTGACAATGAGCAGTTCTTC.

This clonotype was seen ten or more times. The genes are TRBV3-1 and TRBJ1-2; no firm D call. Germline V gene sequence: CDR1 LGHDT, CDR2 YNNKEL (reference sequence). V gave up 3 bases and J gave up 0 bases, with 11 bases separating them. The CDR3 runs 15 residues. The DNA of the CDR3 is TGTGCCAGCAGCCACGTGGCGACCTCTAACTATGGCTACACCTTC. Residues: CASSHVATSNYGYTF.

The rearrangement links TRBV12-3 or TRBV12-4 to TRBJ1-6, with D perhaps TRBD1 (5 bases). V was trimmed by 3 bases and J by 8 bases, leaving 11 bases between them. This CDR3 is built from 14 residues. CDR3 in amino acids: CASSFGLGDSPLHF. DNA for the CDR3: TGTGCCAGCAGTTTCGGCCTAGGGGATTCACCCCTCCACTTT.

This clonotype was recorded many times. The chain joins TRBV6-1 to TRBJ2-3; the match to TRBD2 covers 7 bases. Trimming removed 7 bases from V and 5 bases from J; junction bases left unmatched: 6. The CDR3 loop spans 13 amino acids. The V gene's germline CDR1 is MNHNS and CDR2 SASEGT. CDR3 nucleotide sequence: TGTGCCAGCAAGGGAGGGCTAGTAGATACGCAGTATTTT. Protein sequence: CASKGGLVDTQYF.

As concerns this clonotype: This could be a read error, since a much larger clone is one nucleotide away. Likely a read error: the CDR3 ends without its conserved phenylalanine or tryptophan. The V call is TRBV3-1, the J call TRBJ2-2; D unresolved. V lost 2 bases to trimming and J lost 8 bases, with 9 bases between them. The CDR3 totals 13 residues. Germline V gene lookup returns CDR1 LGHDT and CDR2 YNNKEL (reference sequence). CDR3 region: CASSQQWGGELFS. Here the CDR3 DNA reads TGTGCCAGCAGCCAACAGTGGGGAGGGGAGCTGTTTTCT.

This clonotype was recorded at least ten times. The chain combines TRBV30 with TRBJ2-1, with D possibly TRBD2 on 6 matching bases. The CDR3 runs to 13 residues. V was cut by 5 bases and J by 4 bases, with 12 bases left in between. From germline, CDR1 is GTSNPN and CDR2 SVGIG (reference sequence). The CDR3 sequence is CAWEGSGYNEQFF. The DNA for the CDR3 is TGTGCCTGGGAAGGTAGCGGATACAATGAGCAGTTCTTC. Using reference TRBV30 and TRBJ2-1 for the parts outside the CDR3, the full variable domain is SQTIHQWPATLVQPVGSPLSLECTVEGTSNPNLYWYRQAAGRGLQLLFYSVGIGQISSEVPQNLSASRPQDRQFILSSKKLLLSDSGFYLCAWEGSGYNEQFFGPGTRLTVL.

This clonotype was seen repeatedly, ten times or more. The chain uses TRBV27 and TRBJ1-2; TRBD1 agrees at 9 bases. The length of the CDR3 is 12 residues. Trimming cost V 7 bases and J 5 bases; bases outside gene matches: 2. Germline V CDR1 and CDR2: MNHEY, SMNVEV (reference sequence). The CDR3 is CASKDRGYGYTF. DNA of the CDR3: TGTGCCAGCAAGGACAGGGGTTATGGCTACACCTTC.

At least ten counts were recorded for this clonotype. The J gene is TRBJ2-3, the V gene TRBV20-1; 7 positions agree with TRBD1. Germline-derived CDR1 and CDR2 are DFQATT and SNEGSKA (reference sequence). Unmatched junction bases numbered 11, after V lost 0 bases and J lost 2 bases. The CDR3 is 17 amino acids. The CDR3 bases are TGCAGTGCTAGAGATAGGGGGCGGTCTTCATTCACAGATACGCAGTATTTT. The encoded protein is CSARDRGRSSFTDTQYF.

J is TRBJ2-3 and V is TRBV9, with 8 bases aligning to TRBD2. The ends lost 0 bases at V and 4 bases at J; junction bases unmatched: 13. Per germline, CDR1 SGDLS and CDR2 YYNGEE. The CDR3 contains 18 residues. CDR3 residues: CASSVGPSGTSLSDTQYF. The CDR3 nucleotides are TGTGCCAGCAGCGTAGGTCCCTCCGGGACTAGTCTTTCAGATACGCAGTATTTT.